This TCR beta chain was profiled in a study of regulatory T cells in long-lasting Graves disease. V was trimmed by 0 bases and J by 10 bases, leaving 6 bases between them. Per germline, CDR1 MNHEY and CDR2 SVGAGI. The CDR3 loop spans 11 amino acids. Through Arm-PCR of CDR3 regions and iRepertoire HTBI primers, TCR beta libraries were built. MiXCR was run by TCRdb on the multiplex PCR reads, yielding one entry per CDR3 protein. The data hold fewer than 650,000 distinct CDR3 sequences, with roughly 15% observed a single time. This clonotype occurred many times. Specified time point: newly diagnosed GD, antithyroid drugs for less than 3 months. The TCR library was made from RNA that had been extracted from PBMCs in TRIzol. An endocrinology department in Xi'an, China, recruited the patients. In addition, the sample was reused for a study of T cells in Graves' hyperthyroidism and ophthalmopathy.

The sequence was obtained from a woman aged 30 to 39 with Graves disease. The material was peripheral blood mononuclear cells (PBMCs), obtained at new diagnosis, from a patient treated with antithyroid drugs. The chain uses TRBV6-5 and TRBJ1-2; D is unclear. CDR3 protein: CASSYSGYYTF. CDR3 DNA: TGTGCCAGCAGTTACTCAGGATACTACACCTTC.